This T cell receptor beta chain was observed in a study of T cell changes during pregnancy in multiple sclerosis. CDR3 length: 15 residues. V was shortened by 3 bases and J by 5 bases, with 14 bases between the two germline ends. Germline V CDR1 and CDR2: SGHNT, YYREEE (reference sequence). Assay: immunoSEQ multiplex PCR; the TCRdb copy retains only in-frame clones and omits some. Among more than 50,000 clones listed, about nine tenths were seen once. This chain joins TRBV5-4 and TRBJ1-4, with a weak D call TRBD1 (6 bases). This material consisted of peripheral blood, taken in the first trimester of pregnancy. This receptor was obtained from a female donor in good health, enrolled as a control in a pregnancy study. The CDR3 sequence: CASSSGTGLNEKLFF. Written as DNA, the CDR3 is TGTGCCAGCAGCTCGGGAACAGGGTTGAATGAAAAACTGTTTTTT.